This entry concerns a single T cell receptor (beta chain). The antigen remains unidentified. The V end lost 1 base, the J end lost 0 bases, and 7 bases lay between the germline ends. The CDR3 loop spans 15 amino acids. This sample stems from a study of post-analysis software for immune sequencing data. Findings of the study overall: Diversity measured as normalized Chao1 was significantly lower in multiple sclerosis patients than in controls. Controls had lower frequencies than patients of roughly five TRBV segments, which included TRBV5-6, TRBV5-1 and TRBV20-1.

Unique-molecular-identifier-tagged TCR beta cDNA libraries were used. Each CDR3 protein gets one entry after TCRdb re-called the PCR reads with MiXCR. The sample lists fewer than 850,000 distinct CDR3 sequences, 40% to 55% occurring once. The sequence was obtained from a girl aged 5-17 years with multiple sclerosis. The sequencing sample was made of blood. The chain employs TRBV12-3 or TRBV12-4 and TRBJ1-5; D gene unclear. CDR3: CASSLGGNSNQPQHF. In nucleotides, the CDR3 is TGTGCCAGCAGTTTAGGAGGGAATAGCAATCAGCCCCAGCATTTT.